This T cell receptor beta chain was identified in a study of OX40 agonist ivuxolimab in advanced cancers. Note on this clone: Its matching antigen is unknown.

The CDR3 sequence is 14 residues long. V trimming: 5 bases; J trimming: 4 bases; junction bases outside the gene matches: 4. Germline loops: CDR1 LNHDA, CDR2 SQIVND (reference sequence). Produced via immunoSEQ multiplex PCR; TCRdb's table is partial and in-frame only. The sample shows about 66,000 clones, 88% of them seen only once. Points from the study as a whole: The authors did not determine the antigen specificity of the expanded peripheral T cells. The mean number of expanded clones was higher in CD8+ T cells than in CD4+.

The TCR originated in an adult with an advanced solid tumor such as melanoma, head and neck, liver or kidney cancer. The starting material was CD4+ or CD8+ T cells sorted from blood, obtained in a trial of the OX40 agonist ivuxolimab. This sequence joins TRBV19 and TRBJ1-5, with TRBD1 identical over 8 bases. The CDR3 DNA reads TGTGCCAGTAGTGGACAGGGCGTAAATCAGCCCCAGCATTTT. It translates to CASSGQGVNQPQHF.